The 9 T cell receptor beta chains listed next were all sequenced from one sample in a study of T cells in Graves' hyperthyroidism and ophthalmopathy. The CDR3 regions of TCR beta were amplified from RNA transcripts. Carried out on the TCR CDR3, a first-round RT-PCR used the HTBI primer set. TCRdb passed the multiplex PCR reads through MiXCR, listing each CDR3 protein once. The sample gives about 640,000 distinct CDR3 sequences, roughly 20% of which show up once; 34% is in the top ten. Sequenced: blood. These receptor sequences come from a man between 25 and 39 years old with Graves' ophthalmopathy.

This clonotype was seen repeatedly, ten times or more. The chain carries TRBV11-2 and TRBJ1-2, with D hard to call. The CDR3 has 18 amino acids. Looked up from germline, CDR1 is SGHAT and CDR2 is FQNNGV. The V and J ends lost 1 base and 2 bases respectively, with 20 bases between them. CDR3 coding DNA: TGTGCCAGCAGCTTAGTTTCTTCGGACCCGGGCCGGAACTATGGCTACACCTTC. Translated: CASSLVSSDPGRNYGYTF. The variable domain in full, completed from reference TRBV11-2 and TRBJ1-2, reads EAGVAQSPRYKIIEKRQSVAFWCNPISGHATLYWYQQILGQGPKLLIQFQNNGVVDDSQLPKDRFSAERLKGVDSTLKIQPAKLEDSAVYLCASSLVSSDPGRNYGYTFGSGTRLTVV.

Only a few counts were recorded for this clonotype. The V gene is TRBV2, the J gene TRBJ2-1; D uncertain. CDR1 and CDR2 from the germline V gene are SNHLY and FYNNEI. The CDR3 runs to 10 residues. V lost 10 bases, J lost 10 bases, and 11 bases lay in between. The CDR3 reads CATLGAEQFF. Written as DNA, the CDR3 is TGTGCCACCCTGGGTGCCGAGCAGTTCTTC.

V gene TRBV7-9 combines with J gene TRBJ1-1; D is unresolved. V lost 5 bases and J lost 5, with 9 bases in between. Germline V CDR1 and CDR2: SEHNR, FQNEAQ (reference sequence). The CDR3 is 12 amino acids. The CDR3 reads CASSPIGTEAFF. The CDR3 DNA sequence: TGTGCCAGCAGCCCGATCGGAACTGAAGCTTTCTTT.

The CDR3 sequence is CASARQSSYNEQFF. The CDR3 nucleotides read TGTGCCAGCGCACGACAGAGCTCCTACAATGAGCAGTTCTTC. The chain recombines TRBV25-1 with TRBJ2-1, with a weak D call TRBD1 (5 bases). Trimming removed 8 bases from V and 0 bases from J, with 11 bases in between. Germline V gives CDR1 MGHDK, CDR2 SYGVNS. CDR3 size: 14 residues. Full variable domain (remainder filled in from reference TRBV25-1 and TRBJ2-1): EADIYQTPRYLVIGTGKKITLECSQTMGHDKMYWYQQDPGMELHLIHYSYGVNSTEKGDLSSESTVSRIRTEHFPLTLESARPSHTSQYLCASARQSSYNEQFFGPGTRLTVL.

This clonotype was recorded at least ten times. The chain carries TRBV27 and TRBJ2-1; unclear D gene. The V end was cut by 2 bases, the J end by 13 bases, with 12 bases between. This CDR3 is built from 12 residues. From germline, CDR1 is MNHEY and CDR2 SMNVEV (reference sequence). CDR3 sequence: CASSLRHPPQFF. In DNA, the CDR3 is TGTGCCAGCAGTTTAAGGCACCCCCCACAGTTCTTC.

The rearrangement links TRBV4-3 to TRBJ2-2, with 7 bases aligning to TRBD2. The CDR3 totals 17 residues. Trimming removed 6 bases from V and 4 bases from J; junction bases left unmatched: 14. Germline values: CDR1 LGHNA, CDR2 YSLEER. As DNA, the CDR3 is TGCGCCAGCAGTGGATCGGGGGGAGGGCCAGGCACCGGGGAGCTGTTTTTT. It codes for CASSGSGGGPGTGELFF.

The V gene is TRBV5-6, the J gene TRBJ1-2, with TRBD1 as a possible D gene (6 bases). The CDR3 extends over 15 amino acids. The V gene lost 2 bases and the J gene lost 3 bases, with 14 bases spanning the gap. Germline CDR1 SGHDT, CDR2 YYEEEE. CDR3 nucleotide sequence: TGTGCCAGCAGCTTAACTGGACAGATCTACTATGGCTACACCTTC. It encodes CASSLTGQIYYGYTF. Full variable domain (outside the CDR3, taken from reference TRBV5-6 and TRBJ1-2): DAGVTQSPTHLIKTRGQQVTLRCSPKSGHDTVSWYQQALGQGPQFIFQYYEEEERQRGNFPDRFSGHQFPNYSSELNVNALLLGDSALYLCASSLTGQIYYGYTFGSGTRLTVV.

The chain recombines TRBV9 with TRBJ1-2, with 12 nucleotides matching TRBD1. V lost 3 bases, J lost 5 bases, and 8 bases stayed unmatched. The CDR3 has 16 amino acids. Germline loops: CDR1 SGDLS, CDR2 YYNGEE. CDR3 residues: CASSETGTGGLYGYTF. The CDR3 coding sequence is TGTGCCAGCAGCGAGACCGGGACAGGGGGCCTGTATGGCTACACCTTC.

This clonotype was seen just once. This may be a read error: a much more frequent sequence differs by one nucleotide. The V call is TRBV3-1, the J call TRBJ1-1; TRBD1 matches 7 bases. The CDR3 has 11 amino acids. The germline gives CDR1 LGHDT, CDR2 YNNKEL (reference sequence). J was trimmed by 10 bases and V by 5 bases; bases with no gene match: 4. DNA for the CDR3: TGTGCCAGCAGCGGGGACAGAGGAGCTTTCTTT. Encoded protein: CASSGDRGAFF.